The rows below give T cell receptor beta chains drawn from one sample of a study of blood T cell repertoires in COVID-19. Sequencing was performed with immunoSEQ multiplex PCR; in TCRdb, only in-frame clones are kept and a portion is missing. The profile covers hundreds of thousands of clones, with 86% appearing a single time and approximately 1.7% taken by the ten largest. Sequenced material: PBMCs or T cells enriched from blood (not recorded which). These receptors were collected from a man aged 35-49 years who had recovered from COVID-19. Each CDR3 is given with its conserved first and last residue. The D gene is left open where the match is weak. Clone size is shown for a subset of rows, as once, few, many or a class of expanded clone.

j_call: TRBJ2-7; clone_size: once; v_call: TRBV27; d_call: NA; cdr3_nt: TGTGCCAGCAGTCTCACGGTATCCTACGAGCAGTACTTC; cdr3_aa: CASSLTVSYEQYF
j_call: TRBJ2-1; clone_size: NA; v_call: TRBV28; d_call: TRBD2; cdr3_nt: TGTGCCAGCAGATTGGGACTAGCGGGAGCCAATGAGCAGTTCTTC; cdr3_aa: CASRLGLAGANEQFF
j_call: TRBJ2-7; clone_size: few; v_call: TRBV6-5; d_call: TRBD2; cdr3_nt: TGTGCCAGCAGCGAGCGGGGTAGCTCCTACGAGCAGTACTTC; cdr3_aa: CASSERGSSYEQYF
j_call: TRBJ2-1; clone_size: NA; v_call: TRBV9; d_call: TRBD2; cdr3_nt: TGTGCCAGCAGCGTAGGTGTAGGGACTAATACACTCAATGAGCAGTTCTTC; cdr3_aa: CASSVGVGTNTLNEQFF
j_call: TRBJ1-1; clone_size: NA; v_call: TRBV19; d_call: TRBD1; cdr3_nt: TGTGCCAGTAATAATGGACAGGCGTTTTTCATGAACACTGAAGCTTTCTTT; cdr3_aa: CASNNGQAFFMNTEAFF
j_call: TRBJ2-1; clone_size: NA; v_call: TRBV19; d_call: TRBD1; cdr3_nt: TGTGCCAGTACCGACCCCCGGGACAGGGGAGACAATGAGCAGTTCTTC; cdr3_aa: CASTDPRDRGDNEQFF
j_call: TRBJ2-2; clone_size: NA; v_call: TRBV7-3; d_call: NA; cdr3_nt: TGTGCCAGCAGCTCCGGTGGGGGACATACCGGGGAGCTGTTTTTT; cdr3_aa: CASSSGGGHTGELFF
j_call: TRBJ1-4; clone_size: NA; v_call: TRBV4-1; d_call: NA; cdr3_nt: TGCGCCAGCAGCAAGGGGATTTCTGAAAAACTGTTTTTT; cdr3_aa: CASSKGISEKLFF
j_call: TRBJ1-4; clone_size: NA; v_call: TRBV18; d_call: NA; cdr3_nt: TGTGCCAGCTCATCAGACAGAGCTGAAAAACTGTTTTTT; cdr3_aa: CASSSDRAEKLFF
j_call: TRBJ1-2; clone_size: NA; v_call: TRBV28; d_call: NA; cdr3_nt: TGTGCCAGCAGCACCACAGGGCCCTATGGCTACACCTTC; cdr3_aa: CASSTTGPYGYTF
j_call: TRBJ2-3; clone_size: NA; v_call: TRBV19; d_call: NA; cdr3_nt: TGTGCCAGCAGCCCGGGGTTCGGCACAGATACGCAGTATTTT; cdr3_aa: CASSPGFGTDTQYF
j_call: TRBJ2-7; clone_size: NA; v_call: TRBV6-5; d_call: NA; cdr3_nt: TGTGCCAGCAGTTACTCGATACAGGGCTCCACCGAGCAGTACTTC; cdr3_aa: CASSYSIQGSTEQYF
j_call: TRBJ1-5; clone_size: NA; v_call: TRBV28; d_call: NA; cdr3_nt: TGTGCCAGCAGTTTAATCGGTACGGGGTCCTATCAGCCCCAGCATTTT; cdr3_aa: CASSLIGTGSYQPQHF
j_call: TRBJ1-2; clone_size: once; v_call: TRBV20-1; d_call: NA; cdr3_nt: TGCAGTTCGAGTCCTAACTATGGCTACACCTTC; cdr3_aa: CSSSPNYGYTF
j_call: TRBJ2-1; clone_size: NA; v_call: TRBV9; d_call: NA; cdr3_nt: TGTGCCAGCAGCGTAGACCCTCGGGACACCTCTCGCTCTTACAATGAGCAGTTCTTC; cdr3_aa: CASSVDPRDTSRSYNEQFF
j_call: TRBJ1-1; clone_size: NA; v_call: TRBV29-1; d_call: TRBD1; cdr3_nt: TGCAGCGTCGCACCGGGACAGCTCACTGAAGCTTTCTTT; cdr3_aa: CSVAPGQLTEAFF
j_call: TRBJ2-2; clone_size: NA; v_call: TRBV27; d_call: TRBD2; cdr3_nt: TGTGCCAGTCTTGGACTAGCGGGAGTCCCCGGGGAGCTGTTTTTT; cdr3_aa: CASLGLAGVPGELFF
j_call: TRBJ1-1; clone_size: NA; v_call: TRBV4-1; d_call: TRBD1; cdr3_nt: TGCGCCAGCAGCCACAGGGGGCCGAACACTGAAGCTTTCTTT; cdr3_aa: CASSHRGPNTEAFF
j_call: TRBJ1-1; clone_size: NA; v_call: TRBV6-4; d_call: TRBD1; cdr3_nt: TGTGCCAGCAGTGGGGGGACAGGCGAAGCTTTCTTT; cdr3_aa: CASSGGTGEAFF
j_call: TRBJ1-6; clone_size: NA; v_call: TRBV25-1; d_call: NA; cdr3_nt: TGTGCCAGCAGTGAATCGGTGTCCTCCTATAATTCACCCCTCCACTTT; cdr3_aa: CASSESVSSYNSPLHF
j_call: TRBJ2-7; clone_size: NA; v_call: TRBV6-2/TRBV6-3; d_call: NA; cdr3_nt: TGTGCCAGCAGTACGTGGGGCCCCTACGAGCAGTACTTC; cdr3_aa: CASSTWGPYEQYF
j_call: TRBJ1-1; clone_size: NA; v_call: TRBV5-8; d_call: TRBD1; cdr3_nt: TGTGCCAGCAGCGTTGGACAGGGGGACAGCACTGAAGCTTTCTTT; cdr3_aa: CASSVGQGDSTEAFF
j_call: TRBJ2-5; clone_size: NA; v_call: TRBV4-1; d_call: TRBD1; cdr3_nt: TGCGCCAGCAGCCAGGGGGACAGGGAGTACGAGACCCAGTACTTC; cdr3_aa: CASSQGDREYETQYF
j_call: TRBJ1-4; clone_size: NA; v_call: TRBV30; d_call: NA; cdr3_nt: TGTGCCTGGGGGGCTAGAGAACTGTTTTTT; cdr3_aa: CAWGARELFF
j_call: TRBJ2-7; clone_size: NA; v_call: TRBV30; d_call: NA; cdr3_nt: TGTGCCTGGGAGATGACGGGGTGGGGCTACGAGCAGTACTTC; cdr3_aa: CAWEMTGWGYEQYF
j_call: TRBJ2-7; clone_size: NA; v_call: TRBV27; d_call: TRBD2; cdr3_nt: TGTGCCAGCAGTTTATTGGCGGGGGGCATCTCCTACGAGCAGTACTTC; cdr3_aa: CASSLLAGGISYEQYF
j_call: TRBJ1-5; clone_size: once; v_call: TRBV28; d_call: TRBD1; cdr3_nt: TGTGCCAGCAGTTTAGCCCCGGGACAGGGGGATCAGCCCCAGCATTTT; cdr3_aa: CASSLAPGQGDQPQHF
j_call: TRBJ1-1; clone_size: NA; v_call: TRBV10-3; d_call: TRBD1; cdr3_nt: TGTGCCATCAGTGACCCCGGACAGGGTGGCACTGAAGCTTTCTTT; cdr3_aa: CAISDPGQGGTEAFF
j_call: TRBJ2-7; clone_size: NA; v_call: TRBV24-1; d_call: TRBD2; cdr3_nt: TGTGCCACCATGGCTAGCGGAGGGTACGAGCAGTACTTC; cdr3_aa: CATMASGGYEQYF
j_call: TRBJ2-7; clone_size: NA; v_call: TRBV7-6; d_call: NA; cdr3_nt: TGTGCCAGCAGCTTAGGGACAGCCTACGAGCAGTACTTC; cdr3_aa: CASSLGTAYEQYF
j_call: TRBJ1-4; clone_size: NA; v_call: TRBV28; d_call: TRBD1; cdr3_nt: TGTGCCAGCAGCATCCTTCAGGGGGCGCCTGAAAAACTGTTTTTT; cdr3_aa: CASSILQGAPEKLFF
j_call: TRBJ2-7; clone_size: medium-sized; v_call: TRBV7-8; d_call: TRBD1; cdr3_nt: TGTGCCAGCAGCCTCGGGACAGCCTACGAGCAGTACTTC; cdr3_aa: CASSLGTAYEQYF
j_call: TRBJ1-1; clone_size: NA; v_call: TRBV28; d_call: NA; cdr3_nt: TGTGCCAGCAGATCCGGGACATCGAACACTGAAGCTTTCTTT; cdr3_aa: CASRSGTSNTEAFF
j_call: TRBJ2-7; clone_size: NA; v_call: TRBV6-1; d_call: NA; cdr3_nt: TGTGCCAGCAGTGAAGGGGGGGCCTACGAGCAGTACTTC; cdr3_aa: CASSEGGAYEQYF
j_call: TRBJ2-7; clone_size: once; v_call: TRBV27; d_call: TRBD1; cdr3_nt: TGTGCCAGCGGTCCTATGCGGGGACAGGGTTTACTAACCTCCTACGAGCAGTACTTC; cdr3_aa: CASGPMRGQGLLTSYEQYF
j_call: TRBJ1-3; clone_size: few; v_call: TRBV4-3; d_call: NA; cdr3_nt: TGCGCCAGCAGCTTCCGCTCTGGAAACACCATATATTTT; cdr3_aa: CASSFRSGNTIYF
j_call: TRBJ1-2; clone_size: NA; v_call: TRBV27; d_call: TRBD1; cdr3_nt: TGTGCCAGCAAGACAGGGGGTAACTATGGCTACACCTTC; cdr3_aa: CASKTGGNYGYTF
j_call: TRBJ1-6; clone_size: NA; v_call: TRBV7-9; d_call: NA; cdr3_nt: TGTGCCAGCAGCGCTTCGGGGTTAGGGAATTCACCCCTCCACTTT; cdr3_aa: CASSASGLGNSPLHF
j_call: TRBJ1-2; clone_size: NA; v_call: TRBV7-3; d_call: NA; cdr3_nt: TGTGCCAGCAGCTTGAGGGCGGACCACTATGGCTACACCTTC; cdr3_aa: CASSLRADHYGYTF
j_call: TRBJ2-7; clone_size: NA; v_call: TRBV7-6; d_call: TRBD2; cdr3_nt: TGTGCCAGCAGCTTAGGGCTAGCGGCCTCGGGATCCTACGAGCAGTACTTC; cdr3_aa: CASSLGLAASGSYEQYF
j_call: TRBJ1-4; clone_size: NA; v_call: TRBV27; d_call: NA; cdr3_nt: TGTGCCAGCAGTTTGTTCATAGGACAGACTGGCGAAAAACTGTTTTTT; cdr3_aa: CASSLFIGQTGEKLFF
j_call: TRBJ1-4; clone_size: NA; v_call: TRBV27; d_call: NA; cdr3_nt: TGTGCCAGCAGTCCGGACGGACTCGCTCGAGGGACTAATGAAAAACTGTTTTTT; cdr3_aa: CASSPDGLARGTNEKLFF
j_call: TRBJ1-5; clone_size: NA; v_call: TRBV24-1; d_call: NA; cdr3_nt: TGTGCCATCCTAGGGGGTTCAAGCCAGCCCCAGCATTTT; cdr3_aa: CAILGGSSQPQHF
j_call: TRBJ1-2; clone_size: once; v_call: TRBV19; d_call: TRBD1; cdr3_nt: TGTGCCAGTAGCCAGAACAGGGGAGTCGGCTATGGCTACACCTTC; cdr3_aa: CASSQNRGVGYGYTF
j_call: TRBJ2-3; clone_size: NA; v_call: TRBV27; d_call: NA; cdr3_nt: TGTGCCAGCAGTTTATACAGGGAGGATACGCAGTATTTT; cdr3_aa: CASSLYREDTQYF